Listed here is a single T cell receptor beta chain. Original handling: Scientists estimated how many nucleated cells there were by amplifying reference gene primers. Assay used: immunoSEQ multiplex PCR; TCRdb lists only in-frame clones, some missing. V, J and clone size derive from that table, while D and trimming were established from the DNA sequence. The table includes some 14,000 clones, 84% detected once. The sample comes from a study of blood T cell repertoires in COVID-19. Study in general: Material from acute and convalescent COVID-19 was sourced from the United States, Italy and Spain. Nucleic acid was either cDNA or gDNA, and it came from T cells, B-cell-depleted T cells, or PBMCs.

The clonotype originates from a man between 45 and 60 years old with active COVID-19. Material for sequencing was peripheral blood.

The CDR3: CASSSGLVPEQYF. The CDR3 DNA is TGTGCCAGCAGCTCGGGACTAGTTCCTGAGCAGTACTTC. The chain joins TRBV7-8 to TRBJ2-7, with 8 bases aligning to TRBD2. After removal of 4 bases from V and 7 bases from J, the junction contained 6 bases not matched to a gene. The CDR3 has 13 amino acids. Germline V gives CDR1 SGHVS, CDR2 FQNEAQ.